This T cell receptor (beta chain) derives from a study of blood T cells in healthy people across ages. Findings and caveats of the study: Leaving the PBMCs unsorted stopped any conclusive comparison of naive versus antigen-experienced cells.

Next came a second PCR, run for about 7 to 11 cycles, which used a sample-barcoded 5' primer along with a J-beta primer mix. TCRdb passed the 5' RACE reads through MiXCR, listing each CDR3 protein once. The repertoire has about 1.4 million distinct CDR3 sequences, 55% to 75% of them found once; the top ten carry more than 6%. This clonotype turned up a few times. Antigen: not known. Drawn from each donor were approximately 10 milliliters of peripheral blood. CDR1 and CDR2 (germline): SGHKS, YYEKEE (reference sequence). J gave up 0 bases and V 2 bases, and 7 bases lay outside the gene matches. This CDR3 is 16 amino acids long.

The sequence was collected from a man aged 18 to 29 in good health. This rearrangement joins TRBV5-5 to TRBJ1-2, with TRBD1 identical over 7 bases. Sequences were obtained from blood. DNA for the CDR3: TGTGCCAGCAGCTTTCGACGGGGGACAGCTAACTATGGCTACACCTTC. Its translation is CASSFRRGTANYGYTF.